These 30 T cell receptor beta chains share one sample of origin, sequenced in a study of beta chain features in type 1 diabetes. The entirety of the isolated RNA underwent reverse transcription, so expressed TCRB transcripts were sequenced. Clones were read by immunoSEQ multiplex PCR, and TCRdb kept only the in-frame ones, dropping some. The sample records some 150,000 clones, under 60% being singletons. The material sequenced was Tregs from blood. The source is a man between 18 and 35 years old in good health.

This chain uses TRBV7-9 with TRBJ2-6, with 8 bases that match TRBD2. The trim removed 4 bases at V and 3 bases at J, leaving 14 bases unmatched. The germline V gene has CDR1 SEHNR and CDR2 FQNEAQ (reference sequence). The CDR3 has 19 residues. This CDR3 reads CASSSPGGGVRIGANVLTF. CDR3 bases: TGTGCCAGCAGCTCTCCGGGAGGGGGTGTGAGGATTGGGGCCAACGTCCTGACTTTC.

This clone has only a few counts. The gene calls are TRBV15 and TRBJ1-1; D ambiguous. The germline gives CDR1 LNHNV, CDR2 YYDKDF (reference sequence). The V and J ends lost 6 bases and 2 bases respectively, with 22 bases between them. CDR3 length: 17 residues. The CDR3 region has the DNA TGTGCCACCAGACGAGAGTTTCTGGGTACAGCCAACACTGAAGCTTTCTTT. Its protein product is CATRREFLGTANTEAFF.

This chain connects TRBV7-3 to TRBJ2-2; D might be TRBD1 (6 bases). Germline V CDR1 and CDR2: SGHTA, FQGTGA. V shed 4 bases and J shed 2 bases, with 8 bases lying between them. There are 14 residues in the CDR3. CDR3 in amino acids: CASSSDRNTGELFF. Written as DNA, the CDR3 is TGTGCCAGCAGCTCGGACAGAAACACCGGGGAGCTGTTTTTT. Supplemented by reference TRBV7-3 and TRBJ2-2, the full variable domain reads GAGVSQTPSNKVTEKGKYVELRCDPISGHTALYWYRQSLGQGPEFLIYFQGTGAADDSGLPNDRFFAVRPEGSVSTLKIQRTERGDSAVYLCASSSDRNTGELFFGEGSRLTVL.

The chain carries TRBV11-1 and TRBJ2-3, with TRBD1 matching 11 bases. After removal of 5 bases from V and 4 bases from J, the junction contained 5 bases not matched to a gene. CDR1 SGHAT and CDR2 FQDESV come from the germline V gene (reference sequence). The CDR3 has 15 residues. The CDR3 sequence: CASSTRTGGADTQYF. The CDR3 nucleotides read TGTGCCAGCAGCACGCGGACAGGGGGCGCAGATACGCAGTATTTT.

V and J are TRBV5-1 and TRBJ2-2, with D unclear. V was shortened by 4 bases and J by 4 bases, with 8 bases between the two germline ends. The germline V gene has CDR1 SGHRS and CDR2 YFSETQ. The CDR3 sequence is 13 residues long. The CDR3 is CASSPSTTGELFF. CDR3 bases: TGCGCCAGCAGCCCCTCTACCACCGGGGAGCTGTTTTTT.

The chain has TRBV7-2 and TRBJ2-3; 11 positions agree with TRBD1. With 3 bases clipped from V and 3 bases from J, the junction kept 2 bases outside the gene matches. Germline V CDR1 and CDR2: SGHTA, FQGNSA. The length of the CDR3 is 15 residues. Here the CDR3 DNA reads TGTGCCAGCAGCTTGGACAGGGGGCGTACAGATACGCAGTATTTT. It is translated as CASSLDRGRTDTQYF.

The table lists this clone with a few counts. This rearrangement joins TRBV19 to TRBJ2-1, with D possibly matching TRBD1 (5 bases). CDR3 length: 12 amino acids. V dropped 10 bases and J dropped 9 bases, with 16 bases sitting between them. Germline assignment: CDR1 LNHDA and CDR2 SQIVND (reference sequence). The CDR3 here is CAIDSFGGEQFF. The CDR3 coding sequence is TGTGCCATTGACAGTTTTGGTGGTGAGCAGTTCTTC.

The chain carries TRBV5-6 and TRBJ2-7; 10 bases line up with TRBD1. Germline V gene sequence: CDR1 SGHDT, CDR2 YYEEEE. J lost 0 bases, V lost 3 bases, and 3 bases had no gene match. There are 15 residues in the CDR3. CDR3 nucleotide sequence: TGTGCCAGCAGCTGGGGACAGGGGTTCTCCTACGAGCAGTACTTC. It translates to CASSWGQGFSYEQYF.

In this sample, this clone turned up a few times. V gene TRBV10-3 combines with J gene TRBJ2-7, with 9 nucleotides matching TRBD2. The J segment lost 0 bases and the V segment lost 7 bases, leaving 10 bases of the junction unmatched. Germline-derived CDR1 and CDR2 are ENHRY and SYGVKD. This CDR3 is 16 amino acids long. CDR3 nucleotides: TGTGCCATCAACTCAAATAGCGGGGGAAGCTCCTACGAGCAGTACTTC. Its protein is CAINSNSGGSSYEQYF.

The genes are TRBV11-1 and TRBJ2-2; TRBD1 matches 8 bases. V was pared by 5 bases and J by 1 base, with 9 bases of the junction left unmatched. Looked up from germline, CDR1 is SGHAT and CDR2 is FQDESV (reference sequence). The CDR3 has 17 amino acids. Here the CDR3 DNA reads TGTGCCAGCAGCCATGGCTCCGGACAGGGGAACACCGGGGAGCTGTTTTTT. Amino acids: CASSHGSGQGNTGELFF.

The chain combines TRBV4-3 with TRBJ2-7, with unresolved D. Trimming stripped 0 bases from V and 0 bases from J, with 12 bases between. This CDR3 region has 16 residues. CDR1 and CDR2 (germline): LGHNA, YSLEER. CDR3 bases: TGCGCCAGCAGCCAAGACCGACTTCAAGGCTCCTACGAGCAGTACTTC. Protein product: CASSQDRLQGSYEQYF.

J is TRBJ2-7 and V is TRBV7-9, with D tentatively TRBD1 (6 bases). This CDR3 spans 16 amino acids. Germline CDR1 SEHNR, CDR2 FQNEAQ (reference sequence). Trimming pared 5 bases from V and 6 bases from J, leaving 23 bases between. CDR3 loop: CASSLSRGGSFVEQYF. The CDR3, as DNA: TGTGCCAGCAGCCTATCCCGAGGGGGTAGCTTCGTCGAGCAGTACTTC.

In its sample, this clone was seen once. The chain carries TRBV9 and TRBJ1-2, with 9 bases lining up with TRBD1. Germline V gene sequence: CDR1 SGDLS, CDR2 YYNGEE. Losses at the gene ends were 2 bases for V and 4 bases for J; bases not matched to a gene: 15. The CDR3 has 18 residues. CDR3 sequence (DNA): TGTGCCAGCAGCGTTTCCCTGACAGGGGGATACGGCGGCTATGGCTACACCTTC. Translation gives CASSVSLTGGYGGYGYTF.

This clone turned up a few times. The J gene is TRBJ1-4, the V gene TRBV19; 12 bases fit TRBD1. Per the germline V gene, CDR1 is LNHDA and CDR2 is SQIVND (reference sequence). The CDR3 is 16 amino acids. V shed 7 bases, J shed 8 bases, and the junction held 11 bases outside the gene matches. The CDR3 spells CASTKGQGARREKLFF. CDR3 in DNA: TGTGCCAGTACTAAGGGACAGGGGGCTCGGCGAGAAAAACTGTTTTTT.

This clone was counted between two and nine times. The chain uses TRBV19 and TRBJ2-1, with TRBD2 matching 8 bases. The germline V gene has CDR1 LNHDA and CDR2 SQIVND (reference sequence). The CDR3 has 17 residues. J lost 7 bases, V lost 3 bases, and 14 bases had no gene match. The CDR3 here is CASSMRWSGGIGNEQFF. CDR3 coding DNA: TGTGCCAGTAGTATGCGGTGGAGCGGGGGAATTGGGAATGAGCAGTTCTTC.

The chain has TRBV5-4 and TRBJ2-7; perhaps TRBD2 as D (5 bases). The germline V gene has CDR1 SGHNT and CDR2 YYREEE (reference sequence). Between the trimmed V and J ends, which lost 1 base and 0 bases, there was a span of 11 bases. The CDR3 covers 15 residues. CDR3 region: CASSLSSSSSYEQYF. In DNA, the CDR3 is TGTGCCAGCAGCTTGTCTAGCTCAAGCTCCTACGAGCAGTACTTC.

This chain uses TRBV19 with TRBJ2-1; TRBD1 might be the D (7 bases). CDR3 length equals 14 residues. Germline values: CDR1 LNHDA, CDR2 SQIVND (reference sequence). Deletions cut 1 base from V and 10 bases from J, with 14 bases between. This CDR3 reads CASSIGGAGGEQFF. Here the CDR3 DNA reads TGTGCCAGTAGTATAGGGGGCGCAGGGGGGGAGCAGTTCTTC. Full variable domain (outside the CDR3, taken from reference TRBV19 and TRBJ2-1): DGGITQSPKYLFRKEGQNVTLSCEQNLNHDAMYWYRQDPGQGLRLIYYSQIVNDFQKGDIAEGYSVSREKKESFPLTVTSAQKNPTAFYLCASSIGGAGGEQFFGPGTRLTVL.

This clone showed up just a few times. DNA of the CDR3: TGTGCCATCAGTGGCCGGACAGGGGACTCTGGGGCCAACGTCCTGACTTTC. This gives the protein CAISGRTGDSGANVLTF. The gene calls are TRBV10-3 and TRBJ2-6; 9 bases line up with TRBD1. The CDR3 extends over 17 amino acids. In germline, CDR1 is ENHRY, CDR2 SYGVKD. The V segment lost 4 bases and the J segment 0 bases; nucleotides outside the gene matches: 4.

This chain connects TRBV23-1 to TRBJ2-7; TRBD2 might be the D (6 bases). TRBV23-1 is treated as an ORF (open reading frame) with a function not yet certain. The CDR3 is made up of 13 amino acids. V lost 9 bases to trimming and J lost 4 bases, with 16 bases between them. The CDR3 loop reads CARASGLEYEQYF. CDR3 sequence (DNA): TGCGCCAGGGCGTCGGGACTGGAGTACGAGCAGTACTTC.

This clone was seen more than once but under ten times. This sequence joins TRBV25-1 and TRBJ1-1; 11 nucleotides align to TRBD1. V dropped 5 bases and J dropped 5; count of bases not matched to a gene: 7. This CDR3 is built from 15 residues. CDR1 is MGHDK, CDR2 SYGVNS, per germline. CDR3 sequence reads: CASSLSDRGRTEAFF. The CDR3 DNA reads as TGTGCCAGCAGTTTGTCGGACAGGGGGCGGACTGAAGCTTTCTTT.

The chain joins TRBV7-9 to TRBJ1-2; no clear D. The CDR3 has 14 residues. Per the germline V gene, CDR1 is SEHNR and CDR2 is FQNEAQ (reference sequence). V lost 3 bases to trimming and J lost 4 bases, with 12 bases between them. The CDR3 nucleotides are TGTGCCAGCAGCTTGGCAGGCCATGGCTATGGCTACACCTTC. It yields the protein CASSLAGHGYGYTF.

J is TRBJ2-7 and V is TRBV7-9; TRBD2 matches at 7 bases. The ends lost 4 bases at V and 6 bases at J; junction bases unmatched: 9. The germline CDR1 and CDR2 sequences are SEHNR and FQNEAQ (reference sequence). The CDR3 spans 14 residues. CDR3 bases: TGTGCCAGCAGCTCCGGGAGGTCGGGGCGCGAGCAGTACTTC. Translation: CASSSGRSGREQYF.

This clone was seen a few times. The V and J genes are TRBV7-8 and TRBJ1-1; a weak D match, TRBD1 (6 bases). The V and J ends lost 5 bases and 11 bases respectively, with 18 bases between them. This CDR3 has 13 residues. Looked up from germline, CDR1 is SGHVS and CDR2 is FQNEAQ. The CDR3 region is CASSTPQGLKAFF. DNA of the CDR3: TGTGCCAGCAGCACGCCACAGGGATTGAAGGCTTTCTTT.

This clone was picked up a small number of times. This sequence joins TRBV29-1 and TRBJ1-5; D not certain. The CDR3 sequence is 14 residues long. V was clipped by 4 bases and J by 2 bases, with 12 bases between them. The germline gives CDR1 SQVTM, CDR2 ANQGSEA. CDR3 residues: CSVGENFRNQPQHF. Written as DNA, the CDR3 is TGCAGCGTTGGCGAGAATTTTCGCAATCAGCCCCAGCATTTT. Variable domain in full (rest from reference TRBV29-1 and TRBJ1-5): SAVISQKPSRDICQRGTSLTIQCQVDSQVTMMFWYRQQPGQSLTLIATANQGSEATYESGFVIDKFPISRPNLTFSTLTVSNMSPEDSSIYLCSVGENFRNQPQHFGDGTRLSIL.

The chain recombines TRBV27 with TRBJ2-3; no definite D call. Trimming removed 5 bases from V and 1 base from J, with 10 bases in between. The V gene's germline CDR1 is MNHEY and CDR2 SMNVEV (reference sequence). This CDR3 is 14 amino acids long. CDR3 residues: CASSPYRGTDTQYF. In nucleotides, the CDR3 is TGTGCCAGCAGTCCGTACCGAGGCACAGATACGCAGTATTTT.

The chain has TRBV5-1 and TRBJ2-1; TRBD2 matches at 9 bases. Looked up from germline, CDR1 is SGHRS and CDR2 is YFSETQ. The CDR3 extends over 16 amino acids. The junction had 14 bases not matched to a gene; V was cut back by 4 bases and J by 9 bases. DNA for the CDR3: TGCGCCAGCAGCCGAACGACTAGCGGCTTTGTGGGTGAGCAGTTCTTC. Translating it yields CASSRTTSGFVGEQFF.

This clone occurred a few times. The rearrangement joins TRBV4-3 to TRBJ2-1, with 9 bases matching TRBD1. Germline CDR1 is LGHNA and CDR2 is YSLEER. CDR3 length equals 15 residues. The junction had 7 bases not matched to a gene; V was cut back by 0 bases and J by 10 bases. This chain's CDR3 is CASSQDDRGGREQFF. In nucleotides, the CDR3 is TGCGCCAGCAGCCAAGATGACAGGGGGGGCCGCGAGCAGTTCTTC.

The chain recombines TRBV2 with TRBJ1-2, with 8 bases lining up with TRBD1. Germline V gene sequence: CDR1 SNHLY, CDR2 FYNNEI. Trimming removed 6 bases from V and 8 bases from J; junction bases left unmatched: 5. CDR3 length: 12 residues. CDR3 sequence (DNA): TGTGCCAGCAGACAGGGGGTAAAGGGCTACACCTTC. Its translation: CASRQGVKGYTF.

This chain joins TRBV28 and TRBJ1-2; TRBD1 aligns across 9 bases. CDR3 length: 12 residues. Per germline, CDR1 MDHEN and CDR2 SYDVKM. The CDR3 spells CASTGGNYGYTF. The CDR3 nucleotides are TGTGCATCGACAGGGGGAAACTATGGCTACACCTTC.

The V and J genes are TRBV27 and TRBJ1-2; D remains unclear. Germline V CDR1 and CDR2: MNHEY, SMNVEV (reference sequence). The germline V and J ends were trimmed by 5 bases and 6 bases, with 16 bases remaining between them. This CDR3 has 14 amino acids. In DNA form, the CDR3 reads TGTGCCAGCAGTCGGTGGTCGACTACCCATGGCTACACCTTC. Protein: CASSRWSTTHGYTF.